Below, 19 T cell receptor beta chains from the same sample are listed, as sequenced in a study of shared clonotypes between healthy human individuals. TCRdb's table, derived via immunoSEQ multiplex PCR, lists solely in-frame clones and lacks some. The sample contains 1.5 million to 2.5 million clones, 85% to 95% of which appear only once. In the naive CD8 group, cells lacked CD45RO and were positively selected for CCR7, so terminally differentiated effector memory CD45RA+ cells were left out. The sample consisted of naive CD8+ T cells sorted from blood. These receptors originate from a man between 18 and 29 years old in good health.

The rearrangement uses TRBV29-1 and TRBJ2-3; unclear D gene. The CDR3 is 13 amino acids. Germline-derived CDR1 and CDR2 are SQVTM and ANQGSEA. Trimming pared 0 bases from V and 6 bases from J, leaving 10 bases between. CDR3: CSVEELVYDTQYF. In DNA, the CDR3 is TGCAGCGTTGAAGAATTAGTCTACGATACGCAGTATTTT.

This chain connects TRBV4-3 to TRBJ1-4; D unresolved. The CDR3 extends over 18 amino acids. Looked up from germline, CDR1 is LGHNA and CDR2 is YSLEER. Deletions cut 0 bases from V and 0 bases from J, with 14 bases between. The CDR3 region has the DNA TGCGCCAGCAGCCAAGATTTCGAATCTGTGACAACTAATGAAAAACTGTTTTTT. This translates into CASSQDFESVTTNEKLFF.

This chain links TRBV10-2 with TRBJ2-2, with 8 bases that match TRBD1. V lost 6 bases, J lost 4 bases, and 4 bases stayed unmatched. The length of the CDR3 is 14 residues. Germline CDR1 WSHSY, CDR2 SAAADI. CDR3 protein: CASRDTGGTGELFF. For the CDR3, the DNA is TGCGCCAGCAGAGATACAGGGGGCACCGGGGAGCTGTTTTTT.

This chain uses TRBV6-6 with TRBJ2-3; TRBD2 agrees at 9 bases. The germline V gene encodes CDR1 MNHNY and CDR2 SVGAGI (reference sequence). J lost 2 bases, V lost 5 bases, and 8 bases had no gene match. The CDR3 length is 16 residues. CDR3 region: CASSPGLAGPTDTQYF. CDR3 DNA sequence: TGTGCCAGCAGTCCCGGCCTAGCGGGACCCACAGATACGCAGTATTTT.

This sequence joins TRBV10-3 and TRBJ2-2; D is tentatively TRBD1 or TRBD2 (6 bases each). The V end was cut by 10 bases, the J end by 3 bases, with 12 bases between. CDR3 length equals 13 residues. Germline lookup yields CDR1 ENHRY and CDR2 SYGVKD. This chain's CDR3 is CASRGGDTGELFF. CDR3 DNA sequence: TGTGCCAGCAGGGGAGGCGACACCGGGGAGCTGTTTTTT.

The chain joins TRBV6-6 to TRBJ1-1; no definite D call. The length of the CDR3 is 15 residues. CDR1 and CDR2 (germline): MNHNY, SVGAGI (reference sequence). Trimming cost V 6 bases and J 5 bases, with 19 bases left between them. CDR3: CASSHFDGVRTEAFF. For the CDR3, the DNA is TGTGCCAGCAGCCACTTTGATGGGGTCCGGACTGAAGCTTTCTTT.

The chain joins TRBV19 to TRBJ2-1, with 13 nucleotides matching TRBD2. The germline gives CDR1 LNHDA, CDR2 SQIVND (reference sequence). V lost 5 bases, J lost 7 bases, and 5 bases stayed unmatched. CDR3 size: 15 residues. Written as DNA, the CDR3 is TGTGCCAGTAGTCCTACGGGACTAGCGGGGAATGAGCAGTTCTTC. Its protein is CASSPTGLAGNEQFF. The full variable domain, in which reference TRBV19 and TRBJ2-1 provide the parts outside the CDR3, is DGGITQSPKYLFRKEGQNVTLSCEQNLNHDAMYWYRQDPGQGLRLIYYSQIVNDFQKGDIAEGYSVSREKKESFPLTVTSAQKNPTAFYLCASSPTGLAGNEQFFGPGTRLTVL.

The V and J genes are TRBV27 and TRBJ1-5; TRBD1 aligns across 8 bases. Germline CDR1 and CDR2: MNHEY and SMNVEV (reference sequence). V gave up 5 bases and J gave up 2 bases; unmatched junction bases: 8. The CDR3 consists of 16 residues. This chain's CDR3 is CASSQGQATGNQPQHF. In DNA form, the CDR3 reads TGTGCCAGCAGTCAGGGACAGGCGACAGGCAATCAGCCCCAGCATTTT.

The V gene is TRBV7-9, the J gene TRBJ2-7; no reliable D call. Per the germline V gene, CDR1 is SEHNR and CDR2 is FQNEAQ (reference sequence). Deletions cut 1 base from V and 5 bases from J, with 9 bases between. The length of the CDR3 is 13 residues. This CDR3 reads CASSLGMSDEQYF. CDR3 bases: TGTGCCAGCAGCTTAGGCATGTCAGACGAGCAGTACTTC.

This chain connects TRBV27 to TRBJ2-7; D is undetermined. The CDR3 covers 14 residues. V was shortened by 3 bases and J by 0 bases, with 9 bases between the two germline ends. CDR1 is MNHEY and CDR2 is SMNVEV in the germline V gene (reference sequence). CDR3 amino acids: CASSLALSSYEQYF. CDR3 DNA sequence: TGTGCCAGCAGTTTGGCGCTTAGCTCCTACGAGCAGTACTTC.

This sequence joins TRBV27 and TRBJ1-1; TRBD1 is a possible D gene (5 bases). CDR3 size: 14 residues. Trimming removed 4 bases at V and 1 base at J, with 10 bases between. Per the germline V gene, CDR1 is MNHEY and CDR2 is SMNVEV (reference sequence). In DNA, the CDR3 is TGTGCCAGCAGTTCGGGGACTACGAACACTGAAGCTTTCTTT. This encodes CASSSGTTNTEAFF.

The rearrangement links TRBV5-1 to TRBJ2-3; D might be TRBD2 (5 bases). The germline V gene has CDR1 SGHRS and CDR2 YFSETQ. The ends were cut back, 5 bases at V and 0 bases at J, with 13 bases in the middle. The CDR3 length is 15 residues. The CDR3 coding sequence is TGCGCCAGCAGGTGGGTCGACTATAGCACAGATACGCAGTATTTT. It translates to CASRWVDYSTDTQYF.

The chain joins TRBV18 to TRBJ2-7; tentative D call: TRBD1 (6 bases). CDR1 is KGHSH, CDR2 LQKENI, per germline. The CDR3 sequence is 14 residues long. Deletions cut 3 bases from V and 1 base from J, with 10 bases between. The DNA of the CDR3 is TGTGCCAGCTCACCTCGGGACATTTCCTACGAGCAGTACTTC. Amino acids: CASSPRDISYEQYF. Drawing the rest from reference TRBV18 and TRBJ2-7, the complete variable domain is NAGVMQNPRHLVRRRGQEARLRCSPMKGHSHVYWYRQLPEEGLKFMVYLQKENIIDESGMPKERFSAEFPKEGPSILRIQQVVRGDSAAYFCASSPRDISYEQYFGPGTRLTVT.

Note on this clone: A much larger clone lies a single base off, so this may be a read error. The same CDR3 arises from other DNA sequences in this sample as well. The chain links TRBV6-1 to TRBJ2-7; D is unclear. Germline assignment: CDR1 MNHNS and CDR2 SASEGT. This CDR3 has 10 residues. The CDR3: CASSDYEQYF. For the CDR3, the DNA is TGTGCCAGCAGTGACTACGAACAGTACTTC.

The count of this clone is one. CDR3 sequence reads: CASSLGGADLNYGYTF. In DNA, the CDR3 is TGTGCCAGCAGCTTAGGGGGGGCAGACCTTAACTATGGCTACACCTTC. This sequence joins TRBV7-9 and TRBJ1-2, with a weak D call TRBD1 (6 bases). The CDR3 runs to 16 residues. Trimming shortened V by 1 base and J by 1 base, and 13 bases separated the two germline ends. Germline loops: CDR1 SEHNR, CDR2 FQNEAQ (reference sequence).

The chain couples TRBV9 to TRBJ2-4; TRBD2 matches at 12 bases. Per the germline V gene, CDR1 is SGDLS and CDR2 is YYNGEE. J was trimmed by 0 bases and V by 4 bases; bases with no gene match: 2. The CDR3 is made up of 16 amino acids. The CDR3 here is CASSTGLAGAKNIQYF. The CDR3 nucleotides are TGTGCCAGCAGCACGGGACTAGCGGGAGCCAAAAACATTCAGTACTTC.

In DNA form, the CDR3 reads TGCGCCAGCAGCCACGGCGGGGATATGAATGAGCAGTTCTTC. Amino acids: CASSHGGDMNEQFF. The V gene is TRBV4-1, the J gene TRBJ2-1, with D tentatively TRBD2 (6 bases). With 3 bases removed from V and 7 bases from J, the gap between germline ends came to 13 bases. Germline-derived CDR1 and CDR2 are MGHRA and YSYEKL. The CDR3 length is 14 residues.

This clone has just one count. The chain recombines TRBV7-9 with TRBJ1-3; TRBD1 matches at 10 bases. The CDR3 extends over 16 amino acids. Germline V CDR1 and CDR2: SEHNR, FQNEAQ (reference sequence). Trimming took 9 bases from V and 2 from J; bases not matched to a gene: 10. CDR3 DNA sequence: TGTGCCAGTAGTTCCGGGACAGGGGACGCTGGAAACACCATATATTTT. It codes for CASSSGTGDAGNTIYF.

With respect to this clone: Other DNA sequences from this sample encode an identical CDR3 as well. The chain links TRBV5-6 to TRBJ2-7; D might be TRBD1 or TRBD2, each matching 5 bases. CDR1 is SGHDT and CDR2 is YYEEEE in the germline V gene. V was pared by 5 bases and J by 0 bases, with 12 bases between. The CDR3 covers 14 residues. CDR3 loop: CASSFQGDSYEQYF. CDR3 coding DNA: TGTGCCAGCAGTTTTCAGGGAGACTCCTACGAGCAGTACTTC. The variable domain in full, with the rest retrieved from reference TRBV5-6 and TRBJ2-7, is DAGVTQSPTHLIKTRGQQVTLRCSPKSGHDTVSWYQQALGQGPQFIFQYYEEEERQRGNFPDRFSGHQFPNYSSELNVNALLLGDSALYLCASSFQGDSYEQYFGPGTRLTVT.